This TCR beta chain originates from a study of blood T cell repertoires in COVID-19. Study-level information: Spain, Italy and the United States supplied samples that represented acute and convalescent COVID-19. PBMCs, B-cell-depleted T cells, or T cells provided the cDNA or gDNA that made up the material.

Deletions cut 4 bases from V and 0 bases from J, with 7 bases between. This CDR3 region has 14 residues. The germline gives CDR1 MGHDK, CDR2 SYGVNS. How the authors handled the data: Using reference gene primer amplification, nucleated cell counts were estimated. Only in-frame clones appear in the TCRdb table, and some are missing; sequencing was by immunoSEQ multiplex PCR. The V and J calls and clone size come from that table; D and trimming were worked out from the DNA. The sample contains about 190,000 clones, 88% of which appear only once. Sequenced sample: peripheral blood. V gene TRBV25-1 combines with J gene TRBJ1-3; D is unresolved. This sequence originates from a human donor in a cohort sampled during active COVID-19. The CDR3 sequence: CASSVPGSGNTIYF. The CDR3 DNA reads as TGTGCCAGCAGTGTCCCGGGCTCTGGAAACACCATATATTTT.